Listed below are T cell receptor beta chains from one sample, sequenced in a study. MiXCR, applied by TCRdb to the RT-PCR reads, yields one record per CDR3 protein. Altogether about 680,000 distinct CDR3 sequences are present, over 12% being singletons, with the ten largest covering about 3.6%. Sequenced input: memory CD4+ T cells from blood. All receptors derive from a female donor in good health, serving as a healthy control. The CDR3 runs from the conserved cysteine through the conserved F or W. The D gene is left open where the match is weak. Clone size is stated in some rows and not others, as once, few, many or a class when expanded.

cdr3_nt: TGTGCCAGCAGCCAAGAGGGTAGGGGAGGCTACACCTTC; cdr3_aa: CASSQEGRGGYTF; j_call: TRBJ1-2; d_call: -; clone_size: few; v_call: TRBV14
cdr3_nt: TGTGCCAGCAGCTTAGTTGCGGGAGGTAGTAGGGAGACCCAGTACTTC; cdr3_aa: CASSLVAGGSRETQYF; j_call: TRBJ2-5; d_call: TRBD2; clone_size: few; v_call: TRBV7-2
cdr3_nt: TGTGCCAGCAGGCCCTGGGACAGCTCCTACAATGAGCAGTTCTTC; cdr3_aa: CASRPWDSSYNEQFF; j_call: TRBJ2-1; d_call: TRBD1; clone_size: few; v_call: TRBV6-2/TRBV6-3
cdr3_nt: TGTGCCAGCAGTTTAGTCCCCATAGGACAGTTCCTAGCCAAAAACATTCAGTACTTC; cdr3_aa: CASSLVPIGQFLAKNIQYF; j_call: TRBJ2-4; d_call: -; clone_size: many; v_call: TRBV12-3/TRBV12-4
cdr3_nt: TGCAGCGTTGATCTGTACGAGGATGGCTACACCTTC; cdr3_aa: CSVDLYEDGYTF; j_call: TRBJ1-2; d_call: -; clone_size: many; v_call: TRBV29-1
cdr3_nt: TGTGCCAGCAGCCCCCAGGGGGCGCAGGCTAATGAAAAACTGTTTTTT; cdr3_aa: CASSPQGAQANEKLFF; j_call: TRBJ1-4; d_call: TRBD1; clone_size: -; v_call: TRBV7-2
cdr3_nt: TGTGCCAGCAGTTCCCCCGGACAGGGGGCCTACACTGAAGCTTTCTTT; cdr3_aa: CASSSPGQGAYTEAFF; j_call: TRBJ1-1; d_call: TRBD1; clone_size: -; v_call: TRBV12-3/TRBV12-4
cdr3_nt: TGTGCCAGCAGCTGGACGTACACAGATACGCAGTATTTT; cdr3_aa: CASSWTYTDTQYF; j_call: TRBJ2-3; d_call: -; clone_size: many; v_call: TRBV7-2
cdr3_nt: TGTGCCAGTAGTACTACAGGTGAGGGCCGGCCCCAGCATTTT; cdr3_aa: CASSTTGEGRPQHF; j_call: TRBJ1-5; d_call: -; clone_size: -; v_call: TRBV19
cdr3_nt: TGCGCCAGCAGCTCGAGACTGGGAGCCGTCAATGAGCAGTTCTTC; cdr3_aa: CASSSRLGAVNEQFF; j_call: TRBJ2-1; d_call: -; clone_size: few; v_call: TRBV5-1
cdr3_nt: TGTGCCAGCAGTTTAGCTACCCATGGCAGAGATCAGCCCCAGCATTTT; cdr3_aa: CASSLATHGRDQPQHF; j_call: TRBJ1-5; d_call: -; clone_size: few; v_call: TRBV12-3/TRBV12-4
cdr3_nt: TGTGCCAGCCACCGCCCAACAGGAGCTGAAGCTTTCTTT; cdr3_aa: CASHRPTGAEAFF; j_call: TRBJ1-1; d_call: -; clone_size: many; v_call: TRBV6-2/TRBV6-3
cdr3_nt: TGTGCCAGCAGCTCAACCAGCAATCCGGATACGCAGTATTTT; cdr3_aa: CASSSTSNPDTQYF; j_call: TRBJ2-3; d_call: -; clone_size: many; v_call: TRBV6-5
cdr3_nt: TGTGCCAGCAGCCCCCACGGACAGGTGGATCAGCCCCAGCATTTT; cdr3_aa: CASSPHGQVDQPQHF; j_call: TRBJ1-5; d_call: TRBD1; clone_size: -; v_call: TRBV9
cdr3_nt: TGTGCCAGCAGCCTCGCCCCCCCGAGCGGGGGACGGAATGAGCAGTTCTTC; cdr3_aa: CASSLAPPSGGRNEQFF; j_call: TRBJ2-1; d_call: TRBD2; clone_size: few; v_call: TRBV7-6
cdr3_nt: TGTGCCAGCAGTTTAGAGGGGGGTGGGAATCAGCCCCAGCATTTT; cdr3_aa: CASSLEGGGNQPQHF; j_call: TRBJ1-5; d_call: -; clone_size: many; v_call: TRBV12-3/TRBV12-4
cdr3_nt: TGCAGTGCTTCACTAGCGGATAACACCGGGGAGCTGTTTTTT; cdr3_aa: CSASLADNTGELFF; j_call: TRBJ2-2; d_call: TRBD2; clone_size: -; v_call: TRBV20-1
cdr3_nt: TGTGCCACCAGTGATTTTTCTAGCGGGAGGGGCTACAATGAGCAGTTCTTC; cdr3_aa: CATSDFSSGRGYNEQFF; j_call: TRBJ2-1; d_call: TRBD2; clone_size: few; v_call: TRBV24-1
cdr3_nt: TGTGCCACCAGTAACCAAGAGACCCAGTACTTC; cdr3_aa: CATSNQETQYF; j_call: TRBJ2-5; d_call: -; clone_size: few; v_call: TRBV24-1
cdr3_nt: TGCAGTGCTAGAGGAGGGACAGGGAATGAAAAACTGTTTTTT; cdr3_aa: CSARGGTGNEKLFF; j_call: TRBJ1-4; d_call: TRBD1; clone_size: -; v_call: TRBV20-1
cdr3_nt: TGTGCCAGCAGCGTACAGGGGGCAGGTGATTCACCCCTCCACTTT; cdr3_aa: CASSVQGAGDSPLHF; j_call: TRBJ1-6; d_call: TRBD1; clone_size: -; v_call: TRBV5-4
cdr3_nt: TGCAGTGCTAGTCCGGGACAGGGGCTCTACGAGCAGTACTTC; cdr3_aa: CSASPGQGLYEQYF; j_call: TRBJ2-7; d_call: TRBD1; clone_size: -; v_call: TRBV20-1
cdr3_nt: TGTGCCAGCTCACCACTCGGGGGGCGCGTGTCTGGAAACACCATATATTTT; cdr3_aa: CASSPLGGRVSGNTIYF; j_call: TRBJ1-3; d_call: -; clone_size: few; v_call: TRBV18
cdr3_nt: TGTGCCAGCAGCTTAGTACGGGGGGGGAACACTGAAGCTTTCTTT; cdr3_aa: CASSLVRGGNTEAFF; j_call: TRBJ1-1; d_call: -; clone_size: few; v_call: TRBV11-2
cdr3_nt: TGCAGTGCTCCCGGAGAGAACACTGAAGCTTTCTTT; cdr3_aa: CSAPGENTEAFF; j_call: TRBJ1-1; d_call: -; clone_size: -; v_call: TRBV20-1
cdr3_nt: TGCGCCAGCAGCTTGACTAGCGGTTACAATGAGCAGTTCTTC; cdr3_aa: CASSLTSGYNEQFF; j_call: TRBJ2-1; d_call: TRBD2; clone_size: many; v_call: TRBV5-1
cdr3_nt: TGCGCCAGCAGCCGGGGACAGGTTGGGGGGACTGAAGCTTTCTTT; cdr3_aa: CASSRGQVGGTEAFF; j_call: TRBJ1-1; d_call: TRBD1; clone_size: many; v_call: TRBV5-1
cdr3_nt: TGCGCCAGCAGCTCCATGGAGGAGCTGTTTTTT; cdr3_aa: CASSSMEELFF; j_call: TRBJ2-2; d_call: -; clone_size: few; v_call: TRBV5-1
cdr3_nt: TGTGCCAGCAGTTCGGGCAGCCAATTTGAAAAACTGTTTTTT; cdr3_aa: CASSSGSQFEKLFF; j_call: TRBJ1-4; d_call: -; clone_size: few; v_call: TRBV6-5
cdr3_nt: TGTGCCAGCAGTGAAGAGGGACGGACCTACGAGCAGTACTTC; cdr3_aa: CASSEEGRTYEQYF; j_call: TRBJ2-7; d_call: -; clone_size: -; v_call: TRBV6-1
cdr3_nt: TGTGCCACCCAAGGGCCATCAGGCAATGAGCAGTTCTTC; cdr3_aa: CATQGPSGNEQFF; j_call: TRBJ2-1; d_call: -; clone_size: few; v_call: TRBV10-3
cdr3_nt: TGTGCCAGCAGTTACCTGATGGGGATCTACACCGGGGAGCTGTTTTTT; cdr3_aa: CASSYLMGIYTGELFF; j_call: TRBJ2-2; d_call: -; clone_size: -; v_call: TRBV6-5
cdr3_nt: TGTGCCAGCAGCTTAGCGGGGCCCGGAAATACGCAGTATTTT; cdr3_aa: CASSLAGPGNTQYF; j_call: TRBJ2-3; d_call: -; clone_size: many; v_call: TRBV7-2
cdr3_nt: TGTGCCAGCAGACTAGCGGGAAATAAACTAAGTGAGCAGTTCTTC; cdr3_aa: CASRLAGNKLSEQFF; j_call: TRBJ2-1; d_call: TRBD2; clone_size: many; v_call: TRBV12-3/TRBV12-4
cdr3_nt: TGCAGTGCTAGAGATCGGAGGGCCGGTAACACCGGGGAGCTGTTTTTT; cdr3_aa: CSARDRRAGNTGELFF; j_call: TRBJ2-2; d_call: -; clone_size: few; v_call: TRBV20-1
cdr3_nt: TGCGCCAGCAGAGGACAGGAAAGCTCCTACGAGCAGTACTTC; cdr3_aa: CASRGQESSYEQYF; j_call: TRBJ2-7; d_call: TRBD1; clone_size: many; v_call: TRBV5-1
cdr3_nt: TGTGCCAGCACCCGGGGTCCAGGGGGCAATAATTCACCCCTCCACTTT; cdr3_aa: CASTRGPGGNNSPLHF; j_call: TRBJ1-6; d_call: TRBD1; clone_size: -; v_call: TRBV2